These 15 T cell receptor beta chains were sequenced from one sample in a study of blood T cell repertoires in COVID-19. Only in-frame clones appear in the TCRdb table, and some are missing; sequencing was by immunoSEQ multiplex PCR. The table lists about 140,000 clones, 60% to 80% of them singletons. Sequencing was carried out using PBMCs or T cells enriched from blood (not recorded which). These receptors came from a woman aged 50 to 60 who had recovered from COVID-19.

The chain recombines TRBV6-4 with TRBJ1-1; TRBD1 might be the D (5 bases). V dropped 2 bases and J dropped 7 bases, with 11 bases sitting between them. Germline lookup yields CDR1 MRHNA and CDR2 SNTAGT. CDR3 size: 13 residues. The CDR3 DNA is TGTGCCAGCAGTGACCTCGGGGGTCGTGAAGCTTTCTTT. Its translation is CASSDLGGREAFF.

The chain uses TRBV4-1 and TRBJ2-2; D may be TRBD2 (5 bases). Trimming pared 4 bases from V and 1 base from J, leaving 13 bases between. Germline V gene data show CDR1 as MGHRA and CDR2 as YSYEKL. This CDR3 contains 16 residues. The CDR3 here is CASSPLTRGNTGELFF. The CDR3, as DNA: TGCGCCAGCAGCCCCCTTACACGGGGGAACACCGGGGAGCTGTTTTTT.

J is TRBJ2-3 and V is TRBV7-9; 11 positions agree with TRBD2. CDR3 length: 16 amino acids. The J segment lost 4 bases and the V segment lost 5 bases, leaving 8 bases of the junction unmatched. Per germline, CDR1 SEHNR and CDR2 FQNEAQ (reference sequence). CDR3 nucleotides: TGTGCCAGCAGCGCTTCACTAGCGGGAGTTTCAGATACGCAGTATTTT. Amino acid sequence: CASSASLAGVSDTQYF.

V gene TRBV27 combines with J gene TRBJ2-7; tentatively, D is TRBD1 (5 bases). This CDR3 region has 15 residues. Trimming pared 2 bases from V and 0 bases from J, leaving 11 bases between. Germline V lookup: CDR1 MNHEY, CDR2 SMNVEV (reference sequence). The chain's CDR3 is CASSLLGLGSYEQYF. CDR3 nucleotide sequence: TGTGCCAGCAGTTTACTGGGGCTAGGCTCCTACGAGCAGTACTTC.

The rearrangement links TRBV3-1 (or the pseudogene TRBV3-2) to TRBJ2-7; no clear D. Trimming stripped 5 bases from V and 5 bases from J, with 10 bases between. The CDR3 is made up of 12 amino acids. The germline V gene has CDR1 LGHDT and CDR2 YNNKEL (reference sequence). CDR3 protein: CASSTPPDEQYF. CDR3 sequence (DNA): TGTGCCAGCAGCACGCCCCCAGACGAGCAGTACTTC.

This clone was found once. V usage is TRBV7-9 and J usage is TRBJ1-2; no definite D call. The germline V and J ends were trimmed by 1 base and 1 base, with 10 bases remaining between them. The CDR3 is 15 residues long. Germline CDR1 SEHNR, CDR2 FQNEAQ (reference sequence). DNA of the CDR3: TGTGCCAGCAGCTTAGGTAGCGAGCTTAACTATGGCTACACCTTC. Residues: CASSLGSELNYGYTF.

V is TRBV30 and J is TRBJ1-5; the D gene is possibly TRBD1 (6 bases). This CDR3 has 15 residues. The germline gives CDR1 GTSNPN, CDR2 SVGIG (reference sequence). The V end was cut by 5 bases, the J end by 1 base, with 15 bases between. CDR3 sequence reads: CAWGTGTNSNQPQHF. In DNA form, the CDR3 reads TGTGCCTGGGGAACCGGGACAAACAGCAATCAGCCCCAGCATTTT.

The J gene is TRBJ1-2, the V gene TRBV4-1; the D is unclear. Germline V gene sequence: CDR1 MGHRA, CDR2 YSYEKL. CDR3 length: 12 amino acids. Trimming took 1 base from V and 8 from J, leaving 8 bases between them. CDR3 amino acids: CASSQAGGGYTF. CDR3 nucleotide sequence: TGCGCCAGCAGCCAAGCAGGAGGCGGCTACACCTTC.

This sequence joins TRBV10-1 and TRBJ2-2, with 14 nucleotides matching TRBD2. CDR1 and CDR2 (germline): WNHNN, SYGVQD (reference sequence). Losses at the gene ends were 2 bases for V and 8 bases for J; bases not matched to a gene: 4. The CDR3 spans 16 residues. CDR3 sequence: CASSERLAGGPGELFF. The CDR3 DNA follows: TGCGCCAGCAGTGAGCGACTAGCGGGGGGGCCTGGGGAGCTGTTTTTT.

The rearrangement uses TRBV11-3 and TRBJ2-4, with TRBD2 matching over 12 bases. This CDR3 is 16 amino acids long. Trimming took 1 base from V and 11 from J; bases not matched to a gene: 9. The germline CDR1 and CDR2 sequences are SGHNT and YENEEA. The CDR3 reads CASSLVLAGGKAFQYF. CDR3 in DNA: TGTGCCAGCAGCTTAGTTCTAGCGGGGGGGAAGGCATTTCAGTACTTC.

This clone was counted a few times. The chain carries TRBV28 and TRBJ1-6, with D possibly being TRBD1 (5 bases). V lost 5 bases to trimming and J lost 6 bases, with 14 bases between them. The V gene's germline CDR1 is MDHEN and CDR2 SYDVKM. The CDR3 has 15 amino acids. In DNA form, the CDR3 reads TGTGCCAGCAGTGGGGGGGTTTCGTTTAATTCACCCCTCCACTTT. Translating gives CASSGGVSFNSPLHF.

This rearrangement joins TRBV9 to TRBJ1-6; D gene unclear. The V gene lost 2 bases and the J gene lost 7 bases, with 7 bases spanning the gap. The CDR3 is made up of 13 amino acids. Germline V CDR1 and CDR2: SGDLS, YYNGEE. DNA for the CDR3: TGTGCCAGCAGCGTGGCGCGGAATTCACCCCTCCACTTT. As protein: CASSVARNSPLHF.

This clone was seen ten or more times. The chain recombines TRBV5-1 with TRBJ2-5, with 10 bases lining up with TRBD1. Looked up from germline, CDR1 is SGHRS and CDR2 is YFSETQ. CDR3 size: 15 residues. V shed 4 bases and J 4 bases; nucleotides not matched to a gene: 7. The CDR3 protein is CASSPGQGDVETQYF. CDR3 nucleotide sequence: TGCGCCAGCAGCCCCGGACAGGGGGATGTAGAGACCCAGTACTTC.

The chain combines TRBV5-1 with TRBJ2-5; D might be TRBD1 (6 bases). The V gene's germline CDR1 is SGHRS and CDR2 YFSETQ. The CDR3 is 13 amino acids. Trimming left V 4 bases short and J 3 bases short, with 10 bases between. The CDR3 loop is CASSRTVEETQYF. The DNA of the CDR3 is TGCGCCAGCAGCAGGACAGTAGAAGAGACCCAGTACTTC.

The chain joins TRBV5-1 to TRBJ1-4; 8 bases align to TRBD1. The ends lost 3 bases at V and 7 bases at J; junction bases unmatched: 5. The CDR3 spans 14 residues. CDR1 and CDR2 (germline): SGHRS, YFSETQ. CDR3 protein: CASSSQGAGEKLFF. The CDR3 DNA sequence: TGCGCCAGCAGCTCTCAGGGGGCTGGTGAAAAACTGTTTTTT.